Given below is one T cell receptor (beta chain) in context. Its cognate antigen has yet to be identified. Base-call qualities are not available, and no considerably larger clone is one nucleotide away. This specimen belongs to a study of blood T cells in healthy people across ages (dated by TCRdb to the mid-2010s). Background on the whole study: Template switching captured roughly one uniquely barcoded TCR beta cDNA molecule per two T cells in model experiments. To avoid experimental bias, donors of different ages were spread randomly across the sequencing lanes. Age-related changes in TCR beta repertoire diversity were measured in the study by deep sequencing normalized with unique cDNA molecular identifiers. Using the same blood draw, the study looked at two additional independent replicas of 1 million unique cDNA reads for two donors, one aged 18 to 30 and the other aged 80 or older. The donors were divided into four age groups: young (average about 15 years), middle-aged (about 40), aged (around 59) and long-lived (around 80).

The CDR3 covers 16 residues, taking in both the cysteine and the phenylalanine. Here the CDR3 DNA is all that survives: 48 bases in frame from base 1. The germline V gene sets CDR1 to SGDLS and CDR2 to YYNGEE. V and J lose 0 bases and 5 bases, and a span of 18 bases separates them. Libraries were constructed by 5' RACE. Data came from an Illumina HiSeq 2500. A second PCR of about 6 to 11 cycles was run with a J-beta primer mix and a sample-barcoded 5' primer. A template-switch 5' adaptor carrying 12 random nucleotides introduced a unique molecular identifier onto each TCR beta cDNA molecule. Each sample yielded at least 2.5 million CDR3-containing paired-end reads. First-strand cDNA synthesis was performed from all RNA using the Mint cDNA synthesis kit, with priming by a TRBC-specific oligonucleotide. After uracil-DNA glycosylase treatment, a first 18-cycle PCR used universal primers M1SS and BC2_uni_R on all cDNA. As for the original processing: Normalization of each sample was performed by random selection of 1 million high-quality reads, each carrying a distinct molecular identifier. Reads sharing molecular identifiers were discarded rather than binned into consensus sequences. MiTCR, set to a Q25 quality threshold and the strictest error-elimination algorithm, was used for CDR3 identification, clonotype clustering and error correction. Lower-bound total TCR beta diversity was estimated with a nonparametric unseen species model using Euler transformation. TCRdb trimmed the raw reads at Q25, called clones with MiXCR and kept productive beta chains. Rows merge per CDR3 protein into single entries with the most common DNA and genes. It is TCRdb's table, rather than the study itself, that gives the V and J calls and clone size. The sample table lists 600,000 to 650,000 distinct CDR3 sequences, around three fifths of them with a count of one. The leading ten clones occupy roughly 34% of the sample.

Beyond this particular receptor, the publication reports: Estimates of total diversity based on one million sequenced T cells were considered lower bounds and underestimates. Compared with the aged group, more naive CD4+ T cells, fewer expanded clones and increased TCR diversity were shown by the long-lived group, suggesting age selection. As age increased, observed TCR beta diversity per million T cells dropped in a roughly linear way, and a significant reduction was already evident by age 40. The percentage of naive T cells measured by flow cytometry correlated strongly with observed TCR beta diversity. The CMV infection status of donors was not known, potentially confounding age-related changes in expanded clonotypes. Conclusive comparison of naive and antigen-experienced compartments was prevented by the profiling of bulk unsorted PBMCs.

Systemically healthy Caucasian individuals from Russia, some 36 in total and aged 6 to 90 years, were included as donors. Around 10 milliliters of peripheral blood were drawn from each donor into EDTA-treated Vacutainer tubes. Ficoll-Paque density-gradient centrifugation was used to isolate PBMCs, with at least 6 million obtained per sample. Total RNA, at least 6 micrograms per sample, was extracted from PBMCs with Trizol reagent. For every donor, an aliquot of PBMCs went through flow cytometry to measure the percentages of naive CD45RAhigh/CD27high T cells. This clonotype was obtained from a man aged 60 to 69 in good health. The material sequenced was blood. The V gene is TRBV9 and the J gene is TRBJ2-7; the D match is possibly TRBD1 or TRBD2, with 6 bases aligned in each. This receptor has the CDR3 CASSVELGAGWNEQYF. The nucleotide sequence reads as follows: TGTGCCAGCAGCGTAGAATTGGGGGCGGGGTGGAACGAGCAGTACTTC. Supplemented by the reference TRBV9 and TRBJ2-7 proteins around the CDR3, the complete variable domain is DSGVTQTPKHLITATGQRVTLRCSPRSGDLSVYWYQQSLDQGLQFLIQYYNGEERAKGNILERFSAQQFPDLHSELNLSSLELGDSALYFCASSVELGAGWNEQYFGPGTRLTVT.